This TCR beta chain was identified during a study of cytomegalovirus exposure and HLA in healthy donors. Study-level background: Assignment to the Caucasian-associated ancestry cluster applied to around 80% of the approximately 360 genotyped donors. Regarding the study as a whole: As a later analysis showed, a missense DCLRE1C variant was linked to trimming of TCR beta V- and J-genes. Relative to equally common others, HLA-associated TCR beta chains showed greater clonal expansion in a later analysis. When presence/absence was analysed, sequencing depth was taken to be roughly uniform across donors.

The primer mix had 60 Vbeta and 13 Jbeta primers. The table came from immunoSEQ multiplex PCR; TCRdb's copy has only in-frame clones and leaves some out. The sample holds more than 85,000 clones, under 80% seen once. The CDR3 sequence is 16 residues long. The germline V and J ends were trimmed by 1 base and 0 bases, with 11 bases remaining between them. CDR1 is LGHNA and CDR2 is YNFKEQ in the germline V gene. Points on this clone: What it recognizes is unknown.

Sequenced: PBMCs. This TCR was recovered from a woman in her forties in good health and CMV-seropositive. This chain connects TRBV4-2 to TRBJ2-3, with D maybe TRBD2 (6 bases). This chain's CDR3 is CASSQGVAGSTDTQYF. In nucleotides, the CDR3 is TGTGCCAGCAGCCAAGGGGTCGCGGGGAGCACAGATACGCAGTATTTT.